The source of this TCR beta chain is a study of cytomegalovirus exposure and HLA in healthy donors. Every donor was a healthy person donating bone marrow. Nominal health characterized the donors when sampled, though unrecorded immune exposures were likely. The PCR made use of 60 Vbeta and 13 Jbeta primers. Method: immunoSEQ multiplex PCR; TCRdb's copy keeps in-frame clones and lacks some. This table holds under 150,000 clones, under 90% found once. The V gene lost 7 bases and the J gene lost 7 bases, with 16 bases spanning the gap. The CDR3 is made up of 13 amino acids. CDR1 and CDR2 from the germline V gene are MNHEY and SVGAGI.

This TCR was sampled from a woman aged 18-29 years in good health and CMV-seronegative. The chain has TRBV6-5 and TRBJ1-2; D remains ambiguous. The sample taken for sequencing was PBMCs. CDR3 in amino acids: CASTPLRAGGYTF. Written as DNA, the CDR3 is TGTGCCAGCACCCCCCTACGGGCGGGTGGCTACACCTTC.